These 2 T cell receptor beta chains originate from one sample sequenced in a study of metastatic and nonmetastatic thyroid tumors. TCRdb re-called the PCR reads via MiXCR. Among tens of thousands of clones listed, about a sixth were seen once. Every patient was untreated before thyroid surgery. The specimen sequenced was blood. The receptors were sampled from a male donor with papillary thyroid cancer or a benign thyroid nodule (not recorded which). Some clones in this sample may be carry-over from other donors' samples.

This clone is deemed medium-sized. The genes are TRBV19 and TRBJ2-2; D perhaps matches TRBD2 (6 bases). V was clipped by 0 bases and J by 4 bases, with 9 bases between them. CDR1 LNHDA and CDR2 SQIVND come from the germline V gene (reference sequence). The CDR3 consists of 15 residues. DNA of the CDR3: TGTGCCAGTAGTATAGAACGGGAGAGCACCGGGGAGCTGTTTTTT. Translated, it gives CASSIERESTGELFF. The full variable domain, with the rest looked up from reference TRBV19 and TRBJ2-2, is DGGITQSPKYLFRKEGQNVTLSCEQNLNHDAMYWYRQDPGQGLRLIYYSQIVNDFQKGDIAEGYSVSREKKESFPLTVTSAQKNPTAFYLCASSIERESTGELFFGEGSRLTVL.

In its sample, this clone was seen many times. This chain uses TRBV5-1 with TRBJ1-2; maybe TRBD1 (5 bases). Germline V CDR1 and CDR2: SGHRS, YFSETQ. The CDR3 is made up of 12 amino acids. V was shortened by 4 bases and J by 4 bases, with 8 bases between the two germline ends. This CDR3 reads CASSGDSYGYTF. The CDR3 region has the DNA TGCGCCAGCAGCGGCGACAGCTATGGCTACACCTTC.